This T cell receptor beta chain is drawn from a study of shared clonotypes between healthy human individuals. Assay used: immunoSEQ multiplex PCR; TCRdb lists only in-frame clones, some missing. The data hold around 2.3 million clones, with about 94% observed a single time. The sequencing input was naive CD4+ T cells sorted from blood. The sample's subset: CD45RA+ positively selected. This receptor was taken from a man aged 18 to 29 in good health.

The CDR3 bases are TGTGCCAGCAGCGCCAGGACAGGGACTGAAGCTTTCTTT. This encodes CASSARTGTEAFF. The V call is TRBV9, the J call TRBJ1-1; 8 nucleotides match TRBD1. Germline V lookup: CDR1 SGDLS, CDR2 YYNGEE. The CDR3 spans 13 residues. V shed 3 bases, J shed 5 bases, and the junction held 3 bases outside the gene matches.